This paragraph covers one T cell receptor (beta chain) sequence. The antigen remains undetermined. The source of the sample is a study of cytomegalovirus exposure and HLA in healthy donors. This CDR3 region has 14 residues. The germline V gene encodes CDR1 KGHSH and CDR2 LQKENI. V gave up 3 bases and J gave up 6 bases, with 13 bases separating them. The PCR ran on 60 Vbeta and 13 Jbeta primers. Libraries were prepared by immunoSEQ multiplex PCR; TCRdb keeps only in-frame clonotypes and omits some of them. The sample shows about 110,000 clones, 76% of them seen only once. Regarding the study as a whole: 164 TCR beta chains were listed as cytomegalovirus-associated.

The V and J genes are TRBV18 and TRBJ2-3, with D perhaps TRBD2 (5 bases). The TCR was taken from a man aged 35-49 years in good health and CMV-seropositive. Sequences were obtained from PBMCs. The DNA for the CDR3 is TGTGCCAGCTCACCCCCCCGAGAGCGGGATACGCAGTATTTT. It yields the protein CASSPPRERDTQYF. The full variable domain, its missing parts supplied by reference TRBV18 and TRBJ2-3, is NAGVMQNPRHLVRRRGQEARLRCSPMKGHSHVYWYRQLPEEGLKFMVYLQKENIIDESGMPKERFSAEFPKEGPSILRIQQVVRGDSAAYFCASSPPRERDTQYFGPGTRLTVL.